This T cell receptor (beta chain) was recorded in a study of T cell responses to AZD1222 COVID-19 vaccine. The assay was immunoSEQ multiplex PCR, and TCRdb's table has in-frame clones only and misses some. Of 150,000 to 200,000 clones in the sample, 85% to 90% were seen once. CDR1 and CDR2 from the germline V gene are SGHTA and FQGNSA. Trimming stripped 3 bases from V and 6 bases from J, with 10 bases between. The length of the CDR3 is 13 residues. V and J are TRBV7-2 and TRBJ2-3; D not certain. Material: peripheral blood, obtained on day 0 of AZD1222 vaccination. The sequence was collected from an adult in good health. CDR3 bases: TGTGCCAGCAGCTTTCCGTTTCCCGATACGCAGTATTTT. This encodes CASSFPFPDTQYF.